The 2 T cell receptor beta chains below come from one sample, sequenced in a study of blood T cell repertoires in COVID-19. TCRdb's table, derived via immunoSEQ multiplex PCR, lists solely in-frame clones and lacks some. In the table there are 65,000 to 90,000 clones, more than 70% of which are singletons. Sequencing was performed on peripheral blood. All receptors derive from a woman of 80 years or more with acute or convalescent COVID-19.

The rearrangement uses TRBV2 and TRBJ1-5, with 11 bases matching TRBD1. CDR1 and CDR2 (germline): SNHLY, FYNNEI. The CDR3 loop spans 14 amino acids. With V trimmed by 6 bases and J by 5 bases, 3 bases remained unmatched. The CDR3 DNA reads TGTGCCAGCAGCCGGACAGGGGGCTATCAGCCCCAGCATTTT. This codes for CASSRTGGYQPQHF.

The chain has TRBV19 and TRBJ2-4, with 10 bases lining up with TRBD2. V dropped 2 bases and J dropped 8; count of bases not matched to a gene: 12. CDR3 length: 17 amino acids. Germline V lookup: CDR1 LNHDA, CDR2 SQIVND (reference sequence). The CDR3 sequence: CASSIIPSGSRRHIQYF. CDR3 sequence (DNA): TGTGCCAGTAGTATAATACCTAGCGGGAGTAGACGGCACATTCAGTACTTC.